Listed here are 10 T cell receptor beta chains from one sample, sequenced in a study of shared clonotypes between healthy human individuals. Produced via immunoSEQ multiplex PCR; TCRdb's table is partial and in-frame only. The data contain some 630,000 clones, more than 70% of them singletons. The specimen was memory CD4+ T cells sorted from blood. Described subset: CD45RA-negative fraction. Every receptor here comes from a woman in her 30s in good health.

Only one count was recorded for this clone. The chain couples TRBV19 to TRBJ2-7, with 9 bases fitting TRBD1. The V gene's germline CDR1 is LNHDA and CDR2 SQIVND (reference sequence). CDR3 length: 15 residues. The V segment lost 4 bases and the J segment 0 bases; nucleotides outside the gene matches: 4. The CDR3 here is CASSRGQGYSYEQYF. As DNA, the CDR3 is TGTGCCAGTAGTAGGGGACAGGGATACTCCTACGAGCAGTACTTC.

The chain's CDR3 is CASSLRPGTGNGYTF. CDR3 DNA sequence: TGTGCCAGCAGTTTAAGGCCTGGGACAGGGAATGGCTACACCTTC. The V call is TRBV27, the J call TRBJ1-2; 9 bases map to TRBD1. Germline trimming cut 2 bases from V and 6 bases from J; bases unmatched to any gene: 7. The CDR3 runs 15 residues. The germline CDR1 and CDR2 sequences are MNHEY and SMNVEV (reference sequence).

The rearrangement uses TRBV30 and TRBJ2-3; 10 bases are a match to TRBD2. The germline CDR1 and CDR2 sequences are GTSNPN and SVGIG (reference sequence). This CDR3 is built from 17 residues. Trimming removed 2 bases from V and 0 bases from J; junction bases left unmatched: 8. The CDR3 is CAWSRPWTSGSTDTQYF. The CDR3 bases are TGTGCCTGGAGTAGGCCCTGGACTAGCGGTAGCACAGATACGCAGTATTTT.

This clone was counted ten times or more. This chain links TRBV28 with TRBJ1-5, with 10 bases matching TRBD1. From germline, CDR1 is MDHEN and CDR2 SYDVKM. This CDR3 contains 15 residues. The trim removed 4 bases at V and 6 bases at J, leaving 6 bases unmatched. This CDR3 is CASSSPGQGIQPQHF. As DNA, the CDR3 is TGTGCCAGCAGTTCACCGGGACAGGGGATTCAGCCCCAGCATTTT.

This clone has just a few counts. The chain uses TRBV5-1 and TRBJ1-1; unclear D gene. V gave up 0 bases and J gave up 0 bases, with 12 bases separating them. CDR3 size: 16 residues. The germline V gene has CDR1 SGHRS and CDR2 YFSETQ. The CDR3 sequence: CASSLADGILNTEAFF. CDR3 DNA: TGCGCCAGCAGCTTGGCCGATGGCATACTGAACACTGAAGCTTTCTTT.

V gene TRBV28 combines with J gene TRBJ2-6, with 7 bases that match TRBD2. V was pared by 10 bases and J by 0 bases, with 9 bases of the junction left unmatched. CDR1 is MDHEN, CDR2 SYDVKM, per germline. This CDR3 has 16 residues. CDR3: CAIKSGGSSGANVLTF. CDR3 DNA sequence: TGTGCCATTAAATCAGGCGGGAGCTCTGGGGCCAACGTCCTGACTTTC.

The V and J genes are TRBV19 and TRBJ2-2, with unresolved D. Trimming took off 1 base at V and 6 bases at J, with 6 bases between the two ends. Germline CDR1 and CDR2: LNHDA and SQIVND (reference sequence). The length of the CDR3 is 13 residues. This CDR3 reads CASSIVDPGELFF. The DNA of the CDR3 is TGTGCCAGTAGTATAGTGGATCCCGGGGAGCTGTTTTTT.

V and J are TRBV28 and TRBJ1-1, with D possibly TRBD1 on 5 matching bases. This CDR3 spans 14 amino acids. Trimming pared 4 bases from V and 0 bases from J, leaving 9 bases between. Germline assignment: CDR1 MDHEN and CDR2 SYDVKM. The CDR3 region has the DNA TGTGCCAGCAGTTATACAGGCATGAACACTGAAGCTTTCTTT. Its translation is CASSYTGMNTEAFF.

The gene calls are TRBV19 and TRBJ1-6; D is uncertain. CDR1 is LNHDA and CDR2 is SQIVND in the germline V gene (reference sequence). V lost 4 bases to trimming and J lost 5 bases, with 9 bases between them. The CDR3 is made up of 14 amino acids. Here the CDR3 reads CASSTGGNNSPLHF. CDR3 DNA: TGTGCCAGTAGTACAGGAGGGAATAATTCACCCCTCCACTTT.

CDR3 bases: TGCGCCAGCAGCCAAGAAGCAACCGCCGGGGTCATTCAGTACTTC. This sequence encodes CASSQEATAGVIQYF. The chain couples TRBV4-1 to TRBJ2-4, with D perhaps matching TRBD2 (5 bases). From germline, CDR1 is MGHRA and CDR2 YSYEKL. The CDR3 loop spans 15 amino acids. V lost 0 bases to trimming and J lost 9 bases, with 15 bases between them.